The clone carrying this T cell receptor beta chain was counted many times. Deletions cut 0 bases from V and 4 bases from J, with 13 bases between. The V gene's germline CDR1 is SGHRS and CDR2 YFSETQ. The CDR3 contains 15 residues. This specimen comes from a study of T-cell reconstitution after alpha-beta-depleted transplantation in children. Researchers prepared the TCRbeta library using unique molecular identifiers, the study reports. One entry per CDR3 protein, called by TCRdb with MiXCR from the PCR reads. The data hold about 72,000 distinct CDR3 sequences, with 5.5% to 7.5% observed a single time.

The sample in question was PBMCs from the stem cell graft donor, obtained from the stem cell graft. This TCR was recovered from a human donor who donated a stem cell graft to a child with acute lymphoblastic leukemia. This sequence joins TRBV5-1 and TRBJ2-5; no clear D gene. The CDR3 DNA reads TGCGCCAGCAGCTTGGACTGGACCGAAGGAGAGACCCAGTACTTC. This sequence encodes CASSLDWTEGETQYF.